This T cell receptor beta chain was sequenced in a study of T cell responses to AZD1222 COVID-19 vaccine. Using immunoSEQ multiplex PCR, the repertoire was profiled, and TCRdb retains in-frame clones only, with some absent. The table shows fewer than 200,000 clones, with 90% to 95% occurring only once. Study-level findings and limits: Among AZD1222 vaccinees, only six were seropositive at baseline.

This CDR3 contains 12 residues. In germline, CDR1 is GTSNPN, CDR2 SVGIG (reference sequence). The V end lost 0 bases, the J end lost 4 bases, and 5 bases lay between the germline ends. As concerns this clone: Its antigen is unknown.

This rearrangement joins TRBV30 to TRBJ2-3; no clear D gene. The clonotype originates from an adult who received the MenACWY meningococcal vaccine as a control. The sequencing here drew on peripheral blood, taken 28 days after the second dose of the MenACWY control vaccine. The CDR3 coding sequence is TGTGCCTGGAGTGTCAGCGCAGATACGCAGTATTTT. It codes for CAWSVSADTQYF.